These 15 T cell receptor beta chains were sequenced from one sample in a study of shared clonotypes between healthy human individuals. Using immunoSEQ multiplex PCR, the repertoire was profiled, and TCRdb retains in-frame clones only, with some absent. This repertoire shows over a million clones, roughly 98.5% found once; its top ten account for about 0.34%. Sequencing used naive CD4+ T cells sorted from blood. Described subset: CD45RA+ positively selected. These receptors all come from a man aged 30 to 39 in good health.

V and J are TRBV28 and TRBJ2-3; 8 nucleotides line up with TRBD1. The CDR3 loop spans 15 amino acids. Germline V gene sequence: CDR1 MDHEN, CDR2 SYDVKM. V was clipped by 7 bases and J by 0 bases; unmatched bases: 6. The CDR3 region is CASTPTGASTDTQYF. CDR3 nucleotides: TGTGCCAGCACCCCGACAGGGGCGAGCACAGATACGCAGTATTTT.

The gene calls are TRBV27 and TRBJ2-7, with 13 positions matching TRBD2. The CDR3 spans 17 residues. The V segment lost 6 bases and the J segment 3 bases; nucleotides outside the gene matches: 11. Germline assignment: CDR1 MNHEY and CDR2 SMNVEV (reference sequence). The CDR3 reads CASRPRLAGGQIYEQYF. In nucleotides, the CDR3 is TGTGCCAGCAGGCCACGACTAGCGGGAGGCCAAATCTACGAGCAGTACTTC.

The rearrangement joins TRBV6-1 to TRBJ2-7; 8 nucleotides line up with TRBD1. The CDR3 extends over 18 amino acids. CDR1 is MNHNS, CDR2 SASEGT, per germline. V dropped 2 bases and J dropped 5; count of bases not matched to a gene: 17. This CDR3 reads CASSEILSRTGSNHEQYF. The CDR3 DNA reads as TGTGCCAGCAGTGAAATTCTATCCAGGACAGGGAGTAACCACGAGCAGTACTTC.

A remark on this clone: This CDR3 is also generated by other DNA sequences in the sample. CDR3 region: CASSFSSETQYF. CDR3 bases: TGTGCCAGCAGCTTTTCCTCGGAGACCCAGTACTTC. This chain uses TRBV7-9 with TRBJ2-5; no definite D call. Germline V gives CDR1 SEHNR, CDR2 FQNEAQ (reference sequence). CDR3 length: 12 residues. The V and J ends lost 3 bases and 5 bases respectively, with 7 bases between them.

CDR3 in DNA: TGTGCCACCAGCAGAGTGAGGTACGAGCAGTACTTC. This translates into CATSRVRYEQYF. The chain carries TRBV15 and TRBJ2-7; D gene unclear. Germline V gene data show CDR1 as LNHNV and CDR2 as YYDKDF (reference sequence). With 1 base removed from V and 4 bases from J, the gap between germline ends came to 5 bases. The CDR3 consists of 12 residues.

The chain links TRBV9 to TRBJ1-2; unclear D gene. Germline V gene lookup returns CDR1 SGDLS and CDR2 YYNGEE. Trimming took off 0 bases at V and 5 bases at J, with 14 bases between the two ends. The CDR3 totals 15 residues. CDR3 nucleotide sequence: TGTGCCAGCAGCGTAGCAGGACCGCCGCTATATGGCTACACCTTC. Its translation is CASSVAGPPLYGYTF. The full variable domain, with the rest looked up from reference TRBV9 and TRBJ1-2, is DSGVTQTPKHLITATGQRVTLRCSPRSGDLSVYWYQQSLDQGLQFLIQYYNGEERAKGNILERFSAQQFPDLHSELNLSSLELGDSALYFCASSVAGPPLYGYTFGSGTRLTVV.

The V and J genes are TRBV7-2 and TRBJ2-3, with TRBD2 matching 9 bases. Germline CDR1 is SGHTA and CDR2 is FQGNSA. This CDR3 is built from 15 residues. V was pared by 5 bases and J by 4 bases, with 7 bases of the junction left unmatched. The CDR3 spells CASSQLAGVPDTQYF. CDR3 bases: TGTGCCAGCAGCCAATTAGCGGGGGTCCCAGATACGCAGTATTTT. Together with reference TRBV7-2 and TRBJ2-3, the CDR3 gives the full variable domain: GAGVSQSPSNKVTEKGKDVELRCDPISGHTALYWYRQSLGQGLEFLIYFQGNSAPDKSGLPSDRFSAERTGGSVSTLTIQRTQQEDSAVYLCASSQLAGVPDTQYFGPGTRLTVL.

The J gene is TRBJ2-7, the V gene TRBV7-9; 12 bases map to TRBD1. Germline CDR1 reads SEHNR; CDR2 reads FQNEAQ (reference sequence). The CDR3 contains 15 residues. The trim removed 7 bases at V and 6 bases at J, leaving 10 bases unmatched. The CDR3 DNA sequence: TGTGCCAGCACCAGACTTGGGACAGGGGGCGGCGAGCAGTACTTC. Protein sequence: CASTRLGTGGGEQYF.

DNA of the CDR3: TGTGCCAGTAGTCTAGCGCGGATACAAAGTGAGCAGTTCTTC. The encoded protein is CASSLARIQSEQFF. The chain links TRBV19 to TRBJ2-1; D is perhaps TRBD2 (6 bases). CDR1 and CDR2 (germline): LNHDA, SQIVND (reference sequence). The CDR3 is made up of 14 amino acids. Trimming removed 5 bases from V and 9 bases from J, with 17 bases in between.

The CDR3 protein is CASKDRGRETQYF. In nucleotides, the CDR3 is TGTGCCAGTAAGGACAGGGGCCGGGAGACCCAGTACTTC. The V call is TRBV19, the J call TRBJ2-5; 9 positions agree with TRBD1. V was pared by 7 bases and J by 5 bases, with 5 bases of the junction left unmatched. CDR1 LNHDA and CDR2 SQIVND come from the germline V gene (reference sequence). CDR3 length equals 13 residues.

The chain recombines TRBV11-2 with TRBJ2-7; maybe TRBD2 (6 bases). In germline, CDR1 is SGHAT, CDR2 FQNNGV. The germline V and J ends were trimmed by 5 bases and 8 bases, with 16 bases remaining between them. This CDR3 is 13 amino acids long. The CDR3 reads CASSQQQTSKQYF. CDR3 DNA: TGTGCCAGCAGCCAACAACAAACTAGCAAGCAGTACTTC.

The chain joins TRBV11-2 to TRBJ2-7; D is unclear. Deletions cut 0 bases from V and 8 bases from J, with 8 bases between. Per germline, CDR1 SGHAT and CDR2 FQNNGV. The CDR3 totals 12 residues. CDR3 in amino acids: CASSLDRSQQYF. The DNA for the CDR3 is TGTGCCAGCAGCTTAGATCGCAGCCAGCAGTACTTC.

The genes are TRBV25-1 and TRBJ2-3, with 8 bases that match TRBD2. Losses at the gene ends were 5 bases for V and 2 bases for J; bases not matched to a gene: 9. CDR3 length equals 16 residues. The germline V gene encodes CDR1 MGHDK and CDR2 SYGVNS. In DNA form, the CDR3 reads TGTGCCAGCAGTCCCTTTAGCGGGAAGAACACAGATACGCAGTATTTT. Translated, it gives CASSPFSGKNTDTQYF.

The chain links TRBV12-5 to TRBJ2-1; D uncertain. Trimming took 6 bases from V and 7 from J, leaving 7 bases between them. CDR1 and CDR2 from the germline V gene are LGHNT and FRNRAP. The CDR3 runs 11 residues. CDR3 residues: CASGHRNEQFF. CDR3 DNA sequence: TGTGCTAGTGGCCACCGGAATGAGCAGTTCTTC.

The chain has TRBV5-6 and TRBJ2-5; 8 bases are shared with TRBD1. The V and J ends lost 4 bases and 2 bases, in that order; junction bases with no gene match: 4. Germline V gene lookup returns CDR1 SGHDT and CDR2 YYEEEE. CDR3 size: 14 residues. This chain's CDR3 is CASSDTGGQETQYF. CDR3 DNA sequence: TGTGCCAGCAGCGATACAGGGGGTCAAGAGACCCAGTACTTC.